The rows below give T cell receptor beta chains drawn from one sample of a study of blood T cell repertoires in COVID-19. Profiling relied on immunoSEQ multiplex PCR, and the TCRdb table lists in-frame clones only, not all of them. The sample comprises about 200,000 clones, approximately 84% of which are singletons, and 6% to 8% rests with the top ten. Specimen: peripheral blood. The receptors were sampled from a human donor with acute or convalescent COVID-19. The donor label of this sample is uncertain. Both conserved end residues are part of each CDR3. D genes are given only for firm matches. Where a row states a size, it is once, few, many or the class of an expanded clone; other rows omit it.

clone_size	v_call	d_call	j_call	cdr3_aa	cdr3_nt
-	TRBV7-2	TRBD1	TRBJ2-7	CASSLVQGAYEQYF	TGTGCCAGCAGCTTAGTCCAGGGGGCGTACGAGCAGTACTTC
-	TRBV18	TRBD1	TRBJ1-5	CASSRQGNQPQHF	TGTGCCAGCTCTAGACAGGGGAATCAGCCCCAGCATTTT
once	TRBV29-1	TRBD2	TRBJ2-3	CSAVLAASTDTQYF	TGCAGCGCCGTGCTAGCGGCCAGCACAGATACGCAGTATTTT
-	TRBV6-1	TRBD2	TRBJ2-3	CASSDTGGGGTQYF	TGTGCCAGCAGTGATACGGGAGGTGGCGGTACGCAGTATTTT
-	TRBV19	-	TRBJ1-5	CASSPVTGGSGPQHF	TGTGCCAGTAGCCCAGTTACGGGGGGAAGCGGGCCCCAGCATTTT
few	TRBV11-1	-	TRBJ1-6	CASSADRNSPLHF	TGTGCCAGCAGCGCGGACAGAAATTCACCCCTCCACTTT
-	TRBV29-1	-	TRBJ1-5	CSVAGEGDQPQHF	TGCAGCGTTGCAGGGGAAGGGGATCAGCCCCAGCATTTT
few	TRBV5-1	TRBD1	TRBJ1-1	CASSLDFATGLNTEAFF	TGCGCCAGCAGCTTGGATTTCGCGACAGGGCTCAACACTGAAGCTTTCTTT
once	TRBV18	TRBD1	TRBJ1-3	CASSPGTGSGNTIYF	TGTGCCAGCTCGCCCGGGACAGGGAGTGGAAACACCATATATTTT
once	TRBV11-3	-	TRBJ1-5	CASSFWGGNSNQPQHF	TGTGCCAGCAGCTTCTGGGGAGGGAATAGCAATCAGCCCCAGCATTTT
-	TRBV10-3	TRBD2	TRBJ2-2	CAIMGLAGVGELFF	TGTGCCATCATGGGACTAGCGGGAGTAGGGGAGCTGTTTTTT
-	TRBV19	-	TRBJ2-2	CASMQPGLNTGELFF	TGTGCCAGTATGCAACCGGGACTTAACACCGGGGAGCTGTTTTTT
-	TRBV5-1	-	TRBJ2-3	CASSFRTDTQYF	TGCGCCAGCAGCTTCAGGACAGATACGCAGTATTTT
-	TRBV6-5	-	TRBJ2-7	CASSSGTYEQYF	TGTGCCAGCAGTTCGGGGACCTACGAGCAGTACTTC
once	TRBV12-5	TRBD2	TRBJ2-1	CASGSRLAAYNEQFF	TGTGCTAGTGGTTCCCGACTAGCGGCATACAATGAGCAGTTCTTC
few	TRBV7-2	-	TRBJ1-2	CASSFQGLDGYTF	TGTGCCAGCAGTTTCCAGGGTTTGGATGGCTACACCTTC
-	TRBV27	-	TRBJ1-1	CASSLPNRNEAFF	TGTGCCAGCAGTTTACCCAACAGGAATGAAGCTTTCTTT
-	TRBV15	TRBD1	TRBJ2-1	CATSKSLTDRGYEQFF	TGTGCCACCAGCAAATCACTCACGGACAGGGGCTATGAGCAGTTCTTC
-	TRBV30	TRBD1	TRBJ1-2	CASLRGQGVYGYTF	TGTGCCTCCCTTAGGGGACAGGGGGTCTATGGCTACACCTTC
-	TRBV10-3	-	TRBJ2-5	CAISFSGETQYF	TGTGCCATCAGTTTCAGCGGAGAGACCCAGTACTTC
once	TRBV3-1/TRBV3-2	TRBD1	TRBJ1-1	CASNQGADITEAFF	TGTGCCAGCAACCAGGGGGCAGACATAACTGAAGCTTTCTTT
once	TRBV27	TRBD1	TRBJ1-5	CASRQGISNQPQHF	TGTGCCAGCAGACAGGGGATTAGCAATCAGCCCCAGCATTTT